The subject of this entry is one TCR beta chain. What it binds is not known. This sample is drawn from a study of T cell responses to AZD1222 COVID-19 vaccine. The study's findings and limits: The reported proportion of spike-specific TCRs targeting unmutated variant regions was nearly half.

The CDR3 length is 12 residues. V lost 4 bases and J 6 bases, leaving 9 bases between the germline ends. Germline CDR1 and CDR2: LGHDT and YNNKEL (reference sequence). Assay: immunoSEQ multiplex PCR; the TCRdb copy retains only in-frame clones and omits some. Here the sample spans roughly 100,000 clones, roughly nine tenths being singletons. The source was peripheral blood, collected on day 0 of AZD1222 vaccination. This clonotype originated in an adult in good health. The chain combines TRBV3-1 (or the pseudogene TRBV3-2) with TRBJ1-2; D is possibly TRBD1 (5 bases). This CDR3 is CASSRTRDGYTF. CDR3 coding DNA: TGTGCCAGCAGCCGAACCAGGGATGGCTACACCTTC.